A selection of T cell receptor beta chains follows, all from one sample in a study of T cell responses to AZD1222 COVID-19 vaccine. TCRdb's table, derived via immunoSEQ multiplex PCR, lists solely in-frame clones and lacks some. The table shows roughly 140,000 clones, with around 91% occurring only once. The sample consisted of peripheral blood, taken 28 days after the second AZD1222 dose. These TCRs come from an adult who received the AZD1222 COVID-19 vaccine. Each CDR3 is given with its conserved first and last residue. Fields, in order: J gene, V gene, CDR3 protein.

j_call: TRBJ1-3
v_call: TRBV19
cdr3_aa: CASSYLRTHASGNTIYF

j_call: TRBJ1-2
v_call: TRBV6-2/TRBV6-3
cdr3_aa: CASTNSGGYTF

j_call: TRBJ2-1
v_call: TRBV10-1
cdr3_aa: CASSGLAGVPNEQFF

j_call: TRBJ1-1
v_call: TRBV21-1
cdr3_aa: CASSFRGAYRESAFF

j_call: TRBJ1-1
v_call: TRBV6-4
cdr3_aa: CASSDSAVGTEAFF

j_call: TRBJ1-3
v_call: TRBV15
cdr3_aa: CATSRELAGSGNTIYF

j_call: TRBJ2-2
v_call: TRBV19
cdr3_aa: CASRVGVGSTNTGELFF

j_call: TRBJ1-1
v_call: TRBV6-2/TRBV6-3
cdr3_aa: CASSPYGTLNTEAFF

j_call: TRBJ1-1
v_call: TRBV7-2
cdr3_aa: CASSLAGGLNTEAFF

j_call: TRBJ1-1
v_call: TRBV5-4
cdr3_aa: CASSSGREAFF

j_call: TRBJ2-7
v_call: TRBV27
cdr3_aa: CASRGQTYEQYF

j_call: TRBJ1-1
v_call: TRBV28
cdr3_aa: CASEVNTEAFF

j_call: TRBJ2-7
v_call: TRBV6-1
cdr3_aa: CASSEAWTSGYEQYF

j_call: TRBJ2-6
v_call: TRBV9
cdr3_aa: CASSVPNDRNSGANVLTF

j_call: TRBJ1-1
v_call: TRBV4-3
cdr3_aa: CASSLGAEAFF

j_call: TRBJ1-6
v_call: TRBV27
cdr3_aa: CASSIEMEGNSPLHF

j_call: TRBJ2-1
v_call: TRBV6-4
cdr3_aa: CASSGLAGGNEQFF

j_call: TRBJ2-4
v_call: TRBV7-9
cdr3_aa: CASSLVLGGKNIQYF

j_call: TRBJ1-2
v_call: TRBV28
cdr3_aa: CASSRPTAGNYGYTF

j_call: TRBJ1-2
v_call: TRBV2
cdr3_aa: CASMRQDYGYTF

j_call: TRBJ1-6
v_call: TRBV6-5
cdr3_aa: CASSRDPFTASPLHF

j_call: TRBJ1-1
v_call: TRBV10-3
cdr3_aa: CAISAPGGNTEAFF

j_call: TRBJ1-2
v_call: TRBV2
cdr3_aa: CASSAQSYGYTF

j_call: TRBJ1-4
v_call: TRBV2
cdr3_aa: CASSKEDRKNEKLFF

j_call: TRBJ2-7
v_call: TRBV10-3
cdr3_aa: CAIAIAGGGHEQYF

j_call: TRBJ1-2
v_call: TRBV6-5
cdr3_aa: CASRRQGGYGYTF

j_call: TRBJ2-1
v_call: TRBV3-1/TRBV3-2
cdr3_aa: CASSQSRTGRLHEQFF

j_call: TRBJ1-1
v_call: TRBV13
cdr3_aa: CASSAQKMNTEAFF

j_call: TRBJ1-1
v_call: TRBV4-1
cdr3_aa: CASRHQGANTEAFF

j_call: TRBJ1-2
v_call: TRBV18
cdr3_aa: CASSPPMRGGGYTF

j_call: TRBJ1-1
v_call: TRBV12-3/TRBV12-4
cdr3_aa: CASSFNAGVGAFF

j_call: TRBJ2-4
v_call: TRBV7-2
cdr3_aa: CASSFAGGRGNIQYF

j_call: TRBJ1-2
v_call: TRBV19
cdr3_aa: CASRRGGPGQGANYGYTF

j_call: TRBJ1-6
v_call: TRBV28
cdr3_aa: CASSLLQLYNSPLHF

j_call: TRBJ2-5
v_call: TRBV6-2/TRBV6-3
cdr3_aa: CASSTGTSGGRETQYF

j_call: TRBJ1-6
v_call: TRBV27
cdr3_aa: CASSRDIYSPLHF

j_call: TRBJ2-7
v_call: TRBV29-1
cdr3_aa: CSVENTYYEQYF

j_call: TRBJ1-2
v_call: TRBV10-2
cdr3_aa: CASSVRANYGYTF

j_call: TRBJ2-1
v_call: TRBV29-1
cdr3_aa: CSVDGQGYNEQFF

j_call: TRBJ2-7
v_call: TRBV30
cdr3_aa: CACRGFDGSYEQYF

j_call: TRBJ1-1
v_call: TRBV18
cdr3_aa: CASSPLGQSNTEAFF

j_call: TRBJ1-3
v_call: TRBV6-1
cdr3_aa: CASSETGAGNTIYF

j_call: TRBJ1-1
v_call: TRBV6-6
cdr3_aa: CASSDGQGLNTEAFF

j_call: TRBJ1-5
v_call: TRBV19
cdr3_aa: CASSTLSQPQHF

j_call: TRBJ2-7
v_call: TRBV19
cdr3_aa: CASSEATGGRHEQYF

j_call: TRBJ2-5
v_call: TRBV19
cdr3_aa: CASSRWGETQYF

j_call: TRBJ1-4
v_call: TRBV3-1/TRBV3-2
cdr3_aa: CASTLGLSQEKLFF

j_call: TRBJ2-3
v_call: TRBV7-2
cdr3_aa: CASSFLEADTQYF

j_call: TRBJ2-5
v_call: TRBV5-1
cdr3_aa: CASSPGTVQETQYF